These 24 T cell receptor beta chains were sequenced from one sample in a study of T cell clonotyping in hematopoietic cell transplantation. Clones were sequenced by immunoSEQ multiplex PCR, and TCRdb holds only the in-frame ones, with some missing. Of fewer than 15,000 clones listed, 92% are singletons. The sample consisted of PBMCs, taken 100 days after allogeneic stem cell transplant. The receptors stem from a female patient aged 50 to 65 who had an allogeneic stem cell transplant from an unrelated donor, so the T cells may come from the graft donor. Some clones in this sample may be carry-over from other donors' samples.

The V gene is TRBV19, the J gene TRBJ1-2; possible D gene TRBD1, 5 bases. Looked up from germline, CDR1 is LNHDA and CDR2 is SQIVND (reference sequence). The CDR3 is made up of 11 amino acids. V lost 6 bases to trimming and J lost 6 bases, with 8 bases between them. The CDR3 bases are TGTGCCAGTAGAAAAGGGGATGGCTACACCTTC. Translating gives CASRKGDGYTF.

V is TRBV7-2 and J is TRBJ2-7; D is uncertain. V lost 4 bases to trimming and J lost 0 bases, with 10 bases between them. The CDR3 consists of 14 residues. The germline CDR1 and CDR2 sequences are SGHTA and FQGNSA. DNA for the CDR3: TGTGCCAGCAGCTCTCGGGTAAGCTCCTACGAGCAGTACTTC. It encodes CASSSRVSSYEQYF.

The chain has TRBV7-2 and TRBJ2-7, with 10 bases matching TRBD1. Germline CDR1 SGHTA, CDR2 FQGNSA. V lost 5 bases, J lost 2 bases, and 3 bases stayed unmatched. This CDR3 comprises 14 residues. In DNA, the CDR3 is TGTGCCAGCAGCCGGGACAGGGGCGCCTACGAGCAGTACTTC. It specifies CASSRDRGAYEQYF.

CDR3 nucleotide sequence: TGTGCCAGCAGTGGACTAGCGACAACAGATACGCAGTATTTT. Its protein product is CASSGLATTDTQYF. The J gene is TRBJ2-3, the V gene TRBV5-6; 9 bases map to TRBD2. With 5 bases clipped from V and 3 bases from J, the junction kept 4 bases outside the gene matches. From germline, CDR1 is SGHDT and CDR2 YYEEEE. The CDR3 is 14 amino acids.

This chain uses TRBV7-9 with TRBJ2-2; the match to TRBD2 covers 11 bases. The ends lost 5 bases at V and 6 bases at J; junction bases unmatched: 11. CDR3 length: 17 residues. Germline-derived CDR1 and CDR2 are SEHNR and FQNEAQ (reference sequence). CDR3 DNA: TGTGCCAGCAGCCCGCGCCGACTAGCGGGGAGTCCCGGGGAGCTGTTTTTT. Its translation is CASSPRRLAGSPGELFF. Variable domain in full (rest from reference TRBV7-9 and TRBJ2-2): DTGVSQNPRHKITKRGQNVTFRCDPISEHNRLYWYRQTLGQGPEFLTYFQNEAQLEKSRLLSDRFSAERPKGSFSTLEIQRTEQGDSAMYLCASSPRRLAGSPGELFFGEGSRLTVL.

The CDR3 DNA reads TGTGCCTGGAGTCCTGTTGGGACAGCTAAGGACTGTGGCTACACCTTC. Translation: CAWSPVGTAKDCGYTF. The chain employs TRBV30 and TRBJ1-2; 7 nucleotides align to TRBD1. Germline CDR1 and CDR2: GTSNPN and SVGIG (reference sequence). The CDR3 sequence is 16 residues long. Trimming removed 2 bases from V and 7 bases from J; junction bases left unmatched: 16.

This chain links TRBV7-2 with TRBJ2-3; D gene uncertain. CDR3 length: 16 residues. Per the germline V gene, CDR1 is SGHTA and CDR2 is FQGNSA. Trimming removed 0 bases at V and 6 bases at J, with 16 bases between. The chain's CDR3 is CASSLAAPPPRDTQYF. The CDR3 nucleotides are TGTGCCAGCAGCTTAGCGGCTCCTCCCCCCCGGGATACGCAGTATTTT.

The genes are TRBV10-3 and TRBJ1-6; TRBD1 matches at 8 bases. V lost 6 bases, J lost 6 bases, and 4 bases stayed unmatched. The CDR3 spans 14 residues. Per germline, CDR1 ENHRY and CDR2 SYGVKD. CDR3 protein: CAISEDRVNSPLHF. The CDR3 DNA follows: TGTGCCATCAGCGAGGACAGGGTTAATTCACCCCTCCACTTT.

This CDR3 reads CASLSRGSYGYTF. CDR3 nucleotides: TGTGCCAGCCTTTCCCGCGGGAGCTATGGCTACACCTTC. This sequence joins TRBV6-5 and TRBJ1-2; D remains ambiguous. V was clipped by 8 bases and J by 4 bases, with 14 bases between them. Germline V CDR1 and CDR2: MNHEY, SVGAGI. This CDR3 comprises 13 residues.

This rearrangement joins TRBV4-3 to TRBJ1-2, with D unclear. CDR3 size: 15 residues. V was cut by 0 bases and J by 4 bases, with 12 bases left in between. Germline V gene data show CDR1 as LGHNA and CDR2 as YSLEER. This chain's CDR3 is CASSQDHKGFYGYTF. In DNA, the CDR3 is TGCGCCAGCAGCCAAGATCATAAGGGTTTCTATGGCTACACCTTC.

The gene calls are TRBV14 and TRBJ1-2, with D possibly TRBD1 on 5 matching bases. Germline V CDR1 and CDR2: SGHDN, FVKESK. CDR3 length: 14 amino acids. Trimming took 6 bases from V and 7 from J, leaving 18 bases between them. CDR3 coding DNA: TGTGCCAGCAGGTCCAGCGGGACGGCATCTGGCTACACCTTC. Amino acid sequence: CASRSSGTASGYTF.

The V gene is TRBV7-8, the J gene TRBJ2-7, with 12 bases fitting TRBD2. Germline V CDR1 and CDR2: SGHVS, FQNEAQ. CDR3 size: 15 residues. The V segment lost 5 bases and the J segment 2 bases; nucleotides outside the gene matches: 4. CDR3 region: CASSRLAGETYEQYF. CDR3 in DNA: TGTGCCAGCAGCCGACTAGCGGGGGAGACCTACGAGCAGTACTTC.

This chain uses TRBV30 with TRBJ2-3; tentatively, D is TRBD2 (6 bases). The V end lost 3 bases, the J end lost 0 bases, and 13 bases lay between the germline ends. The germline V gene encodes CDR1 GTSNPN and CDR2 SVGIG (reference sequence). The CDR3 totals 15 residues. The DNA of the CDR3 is TGTGCCTGGAGCCCCGGGACTCTTAGCACAGATACGCAGTATTTT. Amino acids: CAWSPGTLSTDTQYF. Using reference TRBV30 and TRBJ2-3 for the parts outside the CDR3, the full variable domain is SQTIHQWPATLVQPVGSPLSLECTVEGTSNPNLYWYRQAAGRGLQLLFYSVGIGQISSEVPQNLSASRPQDRQFILSSKKLLLSDSGFYLCAWSPGTLSTDTQYFGPGTRLTVL.

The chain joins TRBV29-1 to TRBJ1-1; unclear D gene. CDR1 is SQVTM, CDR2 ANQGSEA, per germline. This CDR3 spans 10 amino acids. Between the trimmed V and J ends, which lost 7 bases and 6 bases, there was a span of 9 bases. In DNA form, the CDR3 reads TGCAGCGCCGACGACGCTGAAGCTTTCTTT. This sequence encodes CSADDAEAFF.

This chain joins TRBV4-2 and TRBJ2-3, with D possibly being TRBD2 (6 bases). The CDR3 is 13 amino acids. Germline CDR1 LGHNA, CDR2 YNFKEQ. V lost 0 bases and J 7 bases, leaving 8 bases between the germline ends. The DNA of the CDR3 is TGTGCCAGCAGCCAAGAGGGACTGAATACGCAGTATTTT. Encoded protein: CASSQEGLNTQYF.

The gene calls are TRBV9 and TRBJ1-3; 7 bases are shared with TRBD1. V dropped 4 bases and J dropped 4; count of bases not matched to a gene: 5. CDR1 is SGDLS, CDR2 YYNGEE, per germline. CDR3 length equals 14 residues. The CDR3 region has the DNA TGTGCCAGCAGCATCCCGGGACAGGGAAACACCATATATTTT. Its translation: CASSIPGQGNTIYF.

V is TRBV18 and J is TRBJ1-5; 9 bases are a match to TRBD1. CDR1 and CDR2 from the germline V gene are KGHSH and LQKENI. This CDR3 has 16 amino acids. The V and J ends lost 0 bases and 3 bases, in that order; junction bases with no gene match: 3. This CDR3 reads CASSPPGDRVNQPQHF. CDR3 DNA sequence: TGTGCCAGCTCACCACCGGGGGACAGGGTCAATCAGCCCCAGCATTTT.

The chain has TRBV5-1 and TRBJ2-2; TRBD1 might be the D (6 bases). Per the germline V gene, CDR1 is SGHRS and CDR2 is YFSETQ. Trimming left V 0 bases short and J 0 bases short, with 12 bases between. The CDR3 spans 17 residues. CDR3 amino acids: CASSLAERQANTGELFF. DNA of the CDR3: TGCGCCAGCAGCTTGGCCGAAAGACAGGCGAACACCGGGGAGCTGTTTTTT. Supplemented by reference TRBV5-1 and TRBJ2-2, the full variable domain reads KAGVTQTPRYLIKTRGQQVTLSCSPISGHRSVSWYQQTPGQGLQFLFEYFSETQRNKGNFPGRFSGRQFSNSRSEMNVSTLELGDSALYLCASSLAERQANTGELFFGEGSRLTVL.

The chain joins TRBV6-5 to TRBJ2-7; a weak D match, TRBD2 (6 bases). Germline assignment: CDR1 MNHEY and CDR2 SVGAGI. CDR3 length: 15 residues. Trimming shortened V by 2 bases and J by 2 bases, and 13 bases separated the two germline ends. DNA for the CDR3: TGTGCCAGCAGTTACGTGGAGGGCCGACCCTACGAGCAGTACTTC. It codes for CASSYVEGRPYEQYF.

The CDR3 here is CASSLGSGIGNTIYF. CDR3 nucleotide sequence: TGCGCCAGCAGCTTGGGGTCCGGGATTGGAAACACCATATATTTT. The chain recombines TRBV5-1 with TRBJ1-3, with D unclear. V lost 0 bases and J lost 3, with 10 bases in between. Germline V gene lookup returns CDR1 SGHRS and CDR2 YFSETQ. The CDR3 totals 15 residues. The full variable domain, with the rest looked up from reference TRBV5-1 and TRBJ1-3, is KAGVTQTPRYLIKTRGQQVTLSCSPISGHRSVSWYQQTPGQGLQFLFEYFSETQRNKGNFPGRFSGRQFSNSRSEMNVSTLELGDSALYLCASSLGSGIGNTIYFGEGSWLTVV.

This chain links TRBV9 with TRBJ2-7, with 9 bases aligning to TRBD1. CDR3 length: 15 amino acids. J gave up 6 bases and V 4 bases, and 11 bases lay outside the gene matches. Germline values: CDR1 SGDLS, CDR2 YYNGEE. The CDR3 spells CASSPRTGEVGEQYF. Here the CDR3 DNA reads TGTGCCAGCAGCCCCCGGACAGGGGAGGTTGGCGAGCAGTACTTC.

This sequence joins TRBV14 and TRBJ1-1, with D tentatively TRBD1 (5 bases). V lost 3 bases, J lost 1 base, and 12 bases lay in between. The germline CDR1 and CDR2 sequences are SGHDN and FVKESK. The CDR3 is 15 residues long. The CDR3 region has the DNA TGTGCCAGCAGCCAGTGGGGGGGGAAGAACACTGAAGCTTTCTTT. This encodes CASSQWGGKNTEAFF.

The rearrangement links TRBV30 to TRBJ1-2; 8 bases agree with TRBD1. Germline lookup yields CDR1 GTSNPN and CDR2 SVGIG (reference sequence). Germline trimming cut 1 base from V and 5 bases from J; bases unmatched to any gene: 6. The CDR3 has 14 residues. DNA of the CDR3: TGTGCCTGGAGTGCGGGCCAGGGGGCTTATGGCTACACCTTC. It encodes CAWSAGQGAYGYTF. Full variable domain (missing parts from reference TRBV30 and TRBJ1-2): SQTIHQWPATLVQPVGSPLSLECTVEGTSNPNLYWYRQAAGRGLQLLFYSVGIGQISSEVPQNLSASRPQDRQFILSSKKLLLSDSGFYLCAWSAGQGAYGYTFGSGTRLTVV.

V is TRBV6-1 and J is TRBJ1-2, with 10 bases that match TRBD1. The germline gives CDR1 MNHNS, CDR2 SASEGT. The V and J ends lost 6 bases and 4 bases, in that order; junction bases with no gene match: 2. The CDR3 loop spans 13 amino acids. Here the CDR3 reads CASSRTGGYGYTF. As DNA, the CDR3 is TGTGCCAGCAGCCGGACAGGGGGCTATGGCTACACCTTC.